Below are 9 T cell receptor beta chains sequenced from a single sample in a study of shared clonotypes between healthy human individuals. Generated by immunoSEQ multiplex PCR, the TCRdb table keeps only in-frame clones and is missing some. The sample has a few million clones, more than 90% seen once; the top ten hold 0.1% to 0.15%. Sequenced: naive CD4+ T cells sorted from blood. Subset reported: CD45RA+ positively selected. Every receptor here comes from a man younger than 35 in good health.

Concerning this clone itself: The junction departs from the called germline gene at one end, perhaps through a read error. This chain joins TRBV28 and TRBJ1-6; possible D gene TRBD1, 5 bases. CDR3 size: 11 residues. Germline V gives CDR1 MDHEN, CDR2 SYDVKM. In nucleotides, the CDR3 is TGTGCCAGCAGTTGGGGTAGGGACCTTTTCTTC. Its translation: CASSWGRDLFF.

The chain carries TRBV4-1 and TRBJ2-1; D perhaps matches TRBD1 (6 bases). Germline CDR1 is MGHRA and CDR2 is YSYEKL. The CDR3 spans 15 residues. V shed 0 bases and J shed 5 bases, with 11 bases lying between them. CDR3 loop: CASSQDGQGNNEQFF. CDR3 bases: TGCGCCAGCAGCCAAGATGGGCAGGGGAACAATGAGCAGTTCTTC.

V is TRBV5-6 and J is TRBJ1-1; D possibly corresponds to TRBD1 (5 bases). The CDR3 runs to 12 residues. V gave up 4 bases and J gave up 6 bases, with 10 bases separating them. CDR1 SGHDT and CDR2 YYEEEE come from the germline V gene. CDR3 sequence: CASSPGGAEAFF. Written as DNA, the CDR3 is TGTGCCAGCAGCCCGGGGGGGGCTGAAGCTTTCTTT. The full variable domain, its missing parts supplied by reference TRBV5-6 and TRBJ1-1, is DAGVTQSPTHLIKTRGQQVTLRCSPKSGHDTVSWYQQALGQGPQFIFQYYEEEERQRGNFPDRFSGHQFPNYSSELNVNALLLGDSALYLCASSPGGAEAFFGQGTRLTVV.

This clone showed up just once. The V and J genes are TRBV4-1 and TRBJ1-2, with TRBD1 identical over 10 bases. The CDR3 runs to 16 residues. The ends lost 3 bases at V and 6 bases at J; junction bases unmatched: 10. Per germline, CDR1 MGHRA and CDR2 YSYEKL. This CDR3 is CASSHTGDGTGDGYTF. CDR3 sequence (DNA): TGCGCCAGCAGCCATACAGGAGACGGGACAGGGGATGGCTACACCTTC.

This clone showed up just once. The CDR3 bases are TGTGCCAGCAGCTTAGACCTAACAGGGATGGGCAACTACAATGAGCAGTTCTTC. Translation: CASSLDLTGMGNYNEQFF. The genes are TRBV7-2 and TRBJ2-1; the D gene is possibly TRBD1 (6 bases). Trimming removed 1 base at V and 3 bases at J, with 19 bases between. Germline V CDR1 and CDR2: SGHTA, FQGNSA. This CDR3 has 18 residues.

The rearrangement uses TRBV11-2 and TRBJ2-1; TRBD1 matches at 8 bases. Germline CDR1 is SGHAT and CDR2 is FQNNGV. V shed 3 bases, J shed 7 bases, and the junction held 17 bases outside the gene matches. This CDR3 contains 18 residues. The CDR3 here is CASSFRRIGTGEGNEQFF. The CDR3 coding sequence is TGTGCCAGCAGCTTCAGACGCATTGGGACAGGCGAGGGGAATGAGCAGTTCTTC.

This chain links TRBV28 with TRBJ1-1, with D possibly being TRBD1 (5 bases). V shed 5 bases and J shed 0 bases, with 13 bases lying between them. The germline V gene encodes CDR1 MDHEN and CDR2 SYDVKM. The CDR3 extends over 15 amino acids. The CDR3 reads CASSPYRLVNTEAFF. DNA of the CDR3: TGTGCCAGCAGTCCCTACAGGCTTGTGAACACTGAAGCTTTCTTT.

CDR3 amino acids: CASSTPGLAGGQFF. CDR3 in DNA: TGCGCCAGCAGCACGCCGGGACTAGCGGGGGGCCAGTTCTTC. V usage is TRBV5-1 and J usage is TRBJ2-1, with 15 positions matching TRBD2. Per the germline V gene, CDR1 is SGHRS and CDR2 is YFSETQ. The CDR3 is 14 amino acids. V gave up 4 bases and J gave up 13 bases; unmatched junction bases: 6.

The chain combines TRBV28 with TRBJ2-7, with D hard to call. The germline V gene encodes CDR1 MDHEN and CDR2 SYDVKM. The CDR3 is 14 residues long. Trimming removed 5 bases from V and 1 base from J, with 12 bases in between. The DNA of the CDR3 is TGTGCCAGCAGTCCCAGTATAGGTTCCTACGAGCAGTACTTC. Protein: CASSPSIGSYEQYF.